The clone carrying this T cell receptor beta chain has ten or more counts. Antigen specificity is unknown. Deletions cut 5 bases from V and 3 bases from J, with 13 bases between. The germline gives CDR1 SGHTA, CDR2 FQGNSA. This CDR3 is built from 14 residues. This sample stems from a study of response to subunit inactivated influenza vaccine. Points from the study as a whole: There was a suggestion from the authors that each seasonal influenza vaccination recruits few new T cells.

TCRdb ran MiXCR on the RT-PCR reads and lists one entry per CDR3 protein. The sample consists of more than 700,000 distinct CDR3 sequences, over 20% of them appearing once. This sequence was found in a man between 50 and 59 years old who received an inactivated influenza vaccine. The specimen comprised PBMCs from blood, sampled more than 4 days after vaccination. The chain links TRBV7-2 to TRBJ2-5; TRBD1 might be the D (6 bases). The CDR3 nucleotides read TGTGCCAGCAGCGGGGGCCCGGTTAAAGAGACCCAGTACTTC. Its translation: CASSGGPVKETQYF.